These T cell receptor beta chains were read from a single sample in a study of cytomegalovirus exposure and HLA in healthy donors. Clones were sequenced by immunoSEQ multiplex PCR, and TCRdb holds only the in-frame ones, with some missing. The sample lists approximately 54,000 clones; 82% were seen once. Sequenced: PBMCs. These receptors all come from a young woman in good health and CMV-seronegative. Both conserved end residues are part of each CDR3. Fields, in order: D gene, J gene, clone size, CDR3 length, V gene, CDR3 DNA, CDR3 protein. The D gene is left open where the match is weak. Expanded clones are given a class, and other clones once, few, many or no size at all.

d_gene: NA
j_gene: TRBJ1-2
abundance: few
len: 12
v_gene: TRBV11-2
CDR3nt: TGTGCCAGCAGCCTACTGGCAGGGATTCTGAGCTTC
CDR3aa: CASSLLAGILSF

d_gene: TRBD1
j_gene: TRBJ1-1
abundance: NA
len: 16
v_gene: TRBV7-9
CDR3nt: TGTGCCAGCAGCCGAGGCACCTTGGGCAGGGGGAGTGAAGCTTTCTTT
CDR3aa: CASSRGTLGRGSEAFF

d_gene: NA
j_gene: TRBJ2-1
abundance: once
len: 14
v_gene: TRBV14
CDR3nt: TGTGCCAGCAGCCAGGTCAGACTTGGCAATGAGCAGTTCTTC
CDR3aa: CASSQVRLGNEQFF

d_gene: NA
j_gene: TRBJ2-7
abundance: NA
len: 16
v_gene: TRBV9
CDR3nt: TGTGCCAGCAGCCCTTCCCAGGGGCTACGAGCCTACGAGCAGTACTTC
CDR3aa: CASSPSQGLRAYEQYF

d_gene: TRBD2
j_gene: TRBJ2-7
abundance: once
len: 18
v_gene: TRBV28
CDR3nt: TGTGCCAGCAGTTCCCAAACTCGGACTAGCGGACTCTCCTACGAGCAGTACTTC
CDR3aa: CASSSQTRTSGLSYEQYF

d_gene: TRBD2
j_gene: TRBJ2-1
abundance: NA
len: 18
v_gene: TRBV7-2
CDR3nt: TGTGCCAGCAGCTTAGTAGTTTTTTTAGGACTAGCTGCTTTGGAGCAGTTCTTC
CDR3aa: CASSLVVFLGLAALEQFF

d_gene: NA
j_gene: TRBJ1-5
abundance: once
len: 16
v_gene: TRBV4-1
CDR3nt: TGCGCCAGCAGCCAAGATCCGGGGGGCGTAGGTCAGCCCCAGCATTTT
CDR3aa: CASSQDPGGVGQPQHF

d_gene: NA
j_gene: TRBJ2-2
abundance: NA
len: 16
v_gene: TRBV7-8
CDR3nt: TGTGCCAGCAGTTTTAAAGCGGGTTTAAACACCGGGGAGCTGTTTTTT
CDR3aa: CASSFKAGLNTGELFF

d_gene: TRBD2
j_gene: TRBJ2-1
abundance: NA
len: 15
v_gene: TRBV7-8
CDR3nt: TGTGCCAGCAGCTCGCCGGGACTAGGTTACAATGAGCAGTTCTTC
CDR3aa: CASSSPGLGYNEQFF

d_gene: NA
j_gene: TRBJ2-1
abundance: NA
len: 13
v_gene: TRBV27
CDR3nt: TGTGCCAGCGGAGGGACGGAGTCATGGTTCTGGTTCTTC
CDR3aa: CASGGTESWFWFF

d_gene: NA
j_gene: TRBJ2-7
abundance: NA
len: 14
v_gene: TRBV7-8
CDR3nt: TGTGCCAGCAGCTTAGCCGGGGGATACTACGAGCAGTACTTC
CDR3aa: CASSLAGGYYEQYF

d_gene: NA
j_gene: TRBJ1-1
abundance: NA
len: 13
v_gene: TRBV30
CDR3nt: TGTGCCTGGAGTCAGGACAGGAACACTGAAGCTTTCTTT
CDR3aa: CAWSQDRNTEAFF

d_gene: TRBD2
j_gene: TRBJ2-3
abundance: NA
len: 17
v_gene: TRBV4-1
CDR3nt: TGCGCCAGCAGCCCCTGGGCGGGAGCGGAAAGCACAGATACGCAGTATTTT
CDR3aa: CASSPWAGAESTDTQYF

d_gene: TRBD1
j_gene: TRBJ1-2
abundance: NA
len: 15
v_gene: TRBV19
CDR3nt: TGTGCCAGTACCCGGGACAGGAAGGAACTCTATGGCTACACCTTC
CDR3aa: CASTRDRKELYGYTF

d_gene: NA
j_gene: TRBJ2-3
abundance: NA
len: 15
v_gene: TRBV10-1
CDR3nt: TGCGCCAGCAGTCGTACAGGGATCAGCACAGATACGCAGTATTTT
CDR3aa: CASSRTGISTDTQYF

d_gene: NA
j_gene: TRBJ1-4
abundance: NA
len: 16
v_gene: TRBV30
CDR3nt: TGTGCCTGGAGGTCCCGGGATGCCTTCCAGGTGGGGAAACTGTTTTTT
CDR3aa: CAWRSRDAFQVGKLFF

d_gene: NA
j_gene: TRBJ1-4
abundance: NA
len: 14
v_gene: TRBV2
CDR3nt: TGTGCCAGCAGTGCCAGGGTGGCTAATGAAAAACTGTTTTTT
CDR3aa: CASSARVANEKLFF

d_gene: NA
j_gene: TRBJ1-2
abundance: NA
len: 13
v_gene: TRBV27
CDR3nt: TGTGCCAGCAAAATACGGGGGGCGGATGGCTACACCTTC
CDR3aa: CASKIRGADGYTF

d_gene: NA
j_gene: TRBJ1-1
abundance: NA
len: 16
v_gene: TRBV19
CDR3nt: TGTGCCAGTAGTACCAACCCCCGGGGAGGGAACACTGAAGCTTTCTTT
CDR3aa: CASSTNPRGGNTEAFF

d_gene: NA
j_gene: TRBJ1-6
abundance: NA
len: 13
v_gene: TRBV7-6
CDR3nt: TGTGCCAGCAGCTTAGTCGCGGACAGACCCCTCCACTTT
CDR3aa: CASSLVADRPLHF

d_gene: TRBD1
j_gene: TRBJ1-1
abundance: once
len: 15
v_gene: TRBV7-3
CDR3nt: TGTGCCAGCAGCGCACAGGGGGCGTTTGGATCTGAAGCTTTCTTT
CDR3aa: CASSAQGAFGSEAFF

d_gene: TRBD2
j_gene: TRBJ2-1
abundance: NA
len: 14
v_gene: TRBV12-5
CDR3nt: TGTGCTAGTGGTCTATCTAGCGGGAACAATGAGCAGTTCTTC
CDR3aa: CASGLSSGNNEQFF

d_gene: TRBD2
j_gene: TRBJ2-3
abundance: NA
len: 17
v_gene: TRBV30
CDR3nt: TGTGCCTGGAGTTTTCCGGGACTAGCGCCAAGCACAGATACGCAGTATTTT
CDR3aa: CAWSFPGLAPSTDTQYF

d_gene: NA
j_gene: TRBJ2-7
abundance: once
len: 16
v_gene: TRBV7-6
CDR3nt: TGTGCCAGCAGCTATCGAGGCGGGGCAGGTACCTACGAGCAGTACTTC
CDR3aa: CASSYRGGAGTYEQYF

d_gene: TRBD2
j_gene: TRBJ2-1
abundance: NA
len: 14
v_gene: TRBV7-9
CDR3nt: TGTGCCAGCAGCTTCACTACTAGCGAAAGTGAGCAGTTCTTC
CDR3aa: CASSFTTSESEQFF

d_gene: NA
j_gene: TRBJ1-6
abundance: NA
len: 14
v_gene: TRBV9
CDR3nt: TGTGCCAGCAGCGTCAGGGCTGGCGATTCACCCCTCCACTTT
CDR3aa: CASSVRAGDSPLHF

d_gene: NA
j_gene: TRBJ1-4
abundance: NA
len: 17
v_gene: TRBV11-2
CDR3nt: TGTGCCAGCAGCTCGGGGGAGGGGACGGCAACTAATGAAAAACTGTTTTTT
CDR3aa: CASSSGEGTATNEKLFF

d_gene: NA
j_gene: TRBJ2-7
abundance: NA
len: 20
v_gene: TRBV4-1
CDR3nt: TGCGCCAGCAGCCAAGTGGAGGTCTCCGTCCGGGAGATTCCCTACTACGAGCAGTACTTC
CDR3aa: CASSQVEVSVREIPYYEQYF

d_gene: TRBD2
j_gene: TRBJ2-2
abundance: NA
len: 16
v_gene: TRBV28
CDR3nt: TGTGCCAGCAGTTTAAGGGCTAGCGGGCCTCACGGGGAGCTGTTTTTT
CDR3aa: CASSLRASGPHGELFF

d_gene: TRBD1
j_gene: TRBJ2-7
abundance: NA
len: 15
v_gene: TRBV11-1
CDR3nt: TGTGCCAGCAGGAGGGGACAGGGGAGCGACTACGAGCAGTACTTC
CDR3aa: CASRRGQGSDYEQYF

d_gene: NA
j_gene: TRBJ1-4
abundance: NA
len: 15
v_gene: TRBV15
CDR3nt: TGTGCCACCAGCAGAGAGGGGAGAACTAATGAAAAACTGTTTTTT
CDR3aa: CATSREGRTNEKLFF

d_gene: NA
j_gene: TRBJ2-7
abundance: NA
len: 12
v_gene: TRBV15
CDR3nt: TGTGCCACCAGCAGAGAAGGGGGTGAGCAGTACTTC
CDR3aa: CATSREGGEQYF

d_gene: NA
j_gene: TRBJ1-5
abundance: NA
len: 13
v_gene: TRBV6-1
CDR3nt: TGTGCCACCTGGGGGAGGGCGAATCAGCCCCAGCATTTT
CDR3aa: CATWGRANQPQHF

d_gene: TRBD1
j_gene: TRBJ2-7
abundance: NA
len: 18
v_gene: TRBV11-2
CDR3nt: TGTGCCAGCAGCTTAGATTTTGGTGGACAGGGGCCACTCAGCGAGCAGTACTTC
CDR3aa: CASSLDFGGQGPLSEQYF

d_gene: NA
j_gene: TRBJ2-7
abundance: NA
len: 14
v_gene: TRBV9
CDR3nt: TGTGCCAGCAGCGTAGGTCCAGCTGTGGGCGAGCAGTACTTC
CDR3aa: CASSVGPAVGEQYF

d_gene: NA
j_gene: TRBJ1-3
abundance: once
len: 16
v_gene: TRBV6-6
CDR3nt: TGTGCCAGCAGCCTTCCTAAACAGGGCTCTGGAAACACCATATATTTT
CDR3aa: CASSLPKQGSGNTIYF

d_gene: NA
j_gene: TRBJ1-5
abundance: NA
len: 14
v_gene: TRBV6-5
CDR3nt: TGTGCCAGCAGTTACAGGGGCCGCTCGGGGGCCCAGCATTTT
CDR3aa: CASSYRGRSGAQHF

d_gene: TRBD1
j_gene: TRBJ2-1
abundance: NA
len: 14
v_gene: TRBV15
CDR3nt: TGTGCCACCAGCCCCCAAAGACAGGGAGAGGAGCAGTTCTTC
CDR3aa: CATSPQRQGEEQFF

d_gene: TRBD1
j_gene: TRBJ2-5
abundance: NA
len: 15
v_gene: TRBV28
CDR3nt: TGTGCCAGCAGATACGGGACAGGGTACCAAGAGACCCAGTACTTC
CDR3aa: CASRYGTGYQETQYF

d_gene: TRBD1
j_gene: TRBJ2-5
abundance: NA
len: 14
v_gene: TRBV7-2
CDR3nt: TGTGCCAGCAGCCGTAGCGGACAGGGTGGCACCCAGTACTTC
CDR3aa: CASSRSGQGGTQYF

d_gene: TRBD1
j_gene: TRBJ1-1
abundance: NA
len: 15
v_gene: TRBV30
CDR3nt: TGTGCCTGGAGCCCTCCCGGACAGGGGAGGACTGAAGCTTTCTTT
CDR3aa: CAWSPPGQGRTEAFF

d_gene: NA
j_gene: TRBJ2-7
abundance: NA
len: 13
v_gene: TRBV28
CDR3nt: TGTGCCAGCAGTTTCCTCCGTACGGGCGAGCAGTACTTC
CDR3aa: CASSFLRTGEQYF

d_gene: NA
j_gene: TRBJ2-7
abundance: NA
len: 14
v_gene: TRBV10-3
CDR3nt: TGTGCCATCAGTGGTCGCGGGCCCGGATACGAGCAGTACTTC
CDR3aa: CAISGRGPGYEQYF

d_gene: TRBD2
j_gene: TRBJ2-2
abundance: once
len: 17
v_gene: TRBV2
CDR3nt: TGTGCCAGCAGTGAAAGGCTAGCGGGAGTCCACACCGGGGAGCTGTTTTTT
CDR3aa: CASSERLAGVHTGELFF

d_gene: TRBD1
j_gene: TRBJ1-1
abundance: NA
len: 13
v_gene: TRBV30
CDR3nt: TGTGCCTCGGATGTTAGGGACAGAACTGAAGCTTTCTTT
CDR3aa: CASDVRDRTEAFF

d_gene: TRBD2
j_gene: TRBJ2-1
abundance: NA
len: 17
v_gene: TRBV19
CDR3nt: TGTGCCAGTAGCCAACCTAGCGGAGAAAGCTCCTACAATGAGCAGTTCTTC
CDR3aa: CASSQPSGESSYNEQFF

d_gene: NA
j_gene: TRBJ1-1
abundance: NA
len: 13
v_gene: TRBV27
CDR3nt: TGTGCCAGCAACAACGGCCGGCGGACTGAAGCTTTCTTT
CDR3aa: CASNNGRRTEAFF

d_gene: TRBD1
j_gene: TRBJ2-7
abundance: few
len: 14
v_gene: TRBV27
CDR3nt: TGTGCCAGCAGAATTGACAGGGGGCCCTATAATGAGTACTTC
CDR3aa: CASRIDRGPYNEYF

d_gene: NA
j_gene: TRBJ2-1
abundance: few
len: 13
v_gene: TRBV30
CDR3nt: TGTGCCTGGAGCGGGCCCGGGAAGGATGAGCAGTTCTTC
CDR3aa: CAWSGPGKDEQFF

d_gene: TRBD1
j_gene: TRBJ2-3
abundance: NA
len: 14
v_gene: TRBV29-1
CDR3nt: TGCAGCGTCCGGACAGGGGATACAACAGATACGCAGTATTTT
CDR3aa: CSVRTGDTTDTQYF

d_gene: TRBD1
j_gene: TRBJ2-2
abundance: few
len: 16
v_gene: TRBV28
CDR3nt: TGTGCCAGCAGATTCTTCCGGGACAGGGGCACCGGGGAGCTGTTTTTT
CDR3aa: CASRFFRDRGTGELFF

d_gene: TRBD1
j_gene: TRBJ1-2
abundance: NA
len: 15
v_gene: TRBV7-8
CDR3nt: TGTGCCAGCAGCGCCCGGGACAGGGAAAACTATGGCTACACCTTC
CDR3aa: CASSARDRENYGYTF

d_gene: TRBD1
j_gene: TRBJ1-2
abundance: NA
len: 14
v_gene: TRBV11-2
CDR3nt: TGTGCCAGCAGCCGAACCGACAGGGGGTATGGCTACACCTTC
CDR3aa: CASSRTDRGYGYTF